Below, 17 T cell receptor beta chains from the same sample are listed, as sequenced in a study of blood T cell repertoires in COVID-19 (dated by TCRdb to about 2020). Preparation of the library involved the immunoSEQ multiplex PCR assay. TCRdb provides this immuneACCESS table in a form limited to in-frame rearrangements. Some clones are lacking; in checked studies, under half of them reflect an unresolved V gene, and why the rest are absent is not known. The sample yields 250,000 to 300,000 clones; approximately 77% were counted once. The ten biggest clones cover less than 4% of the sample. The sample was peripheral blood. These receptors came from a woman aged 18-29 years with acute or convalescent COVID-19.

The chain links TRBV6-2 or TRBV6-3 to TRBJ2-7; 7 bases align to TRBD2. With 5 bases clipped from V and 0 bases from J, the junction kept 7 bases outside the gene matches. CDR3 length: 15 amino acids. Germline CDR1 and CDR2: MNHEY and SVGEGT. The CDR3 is CASSDAGGGSYEQYF. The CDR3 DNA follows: TGTGCCAGCAGTGACGCCGGCGGGGGCTCCTACGAGCAGTACTTC.

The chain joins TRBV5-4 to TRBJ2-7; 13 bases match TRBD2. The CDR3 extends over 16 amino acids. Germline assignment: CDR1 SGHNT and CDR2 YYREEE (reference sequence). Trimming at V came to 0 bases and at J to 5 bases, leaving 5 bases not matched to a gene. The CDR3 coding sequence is TGTGCCAGCAGCTTGGATCAGGGACTAGCGGGAAACGAGCAGTACTTC. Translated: CASSLDQGLAGNEQYF.

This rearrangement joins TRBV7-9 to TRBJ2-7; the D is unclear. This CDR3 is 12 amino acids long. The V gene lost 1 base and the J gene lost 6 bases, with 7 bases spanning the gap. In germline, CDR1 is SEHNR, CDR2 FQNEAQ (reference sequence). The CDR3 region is CASSLVGSEQYF. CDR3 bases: TGTGCCAGCAGCTTAGTTGGTAGCGAGCAGTACTTC.

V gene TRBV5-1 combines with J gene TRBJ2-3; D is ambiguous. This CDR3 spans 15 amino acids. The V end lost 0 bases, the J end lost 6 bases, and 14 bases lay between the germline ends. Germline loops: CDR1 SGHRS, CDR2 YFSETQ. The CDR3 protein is CASSLESLGRDTQYF. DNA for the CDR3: TGCGCCAGCAGCTTGGAGTCCCTAGGTCGGGATACGCAGTATTTT. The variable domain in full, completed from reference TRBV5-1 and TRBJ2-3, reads KAGVTQTPRYLIKTRGQQVTLSCSPISGHRSVSWYQQTPGQGLQFLFEYFSETQRNKGNFPGRFSGRQFSNSRSEMNVSTLELGDSALYLCASSLESLGRDTQYFGPGTRLTVL.

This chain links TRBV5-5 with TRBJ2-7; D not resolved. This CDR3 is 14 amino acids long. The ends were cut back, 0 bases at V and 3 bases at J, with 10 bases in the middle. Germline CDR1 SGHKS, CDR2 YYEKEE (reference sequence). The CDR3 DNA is TGTGCCAGCAGCTTGGATCCGGGTAGCTACGAGCAGTACTTC. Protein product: CASSLDPGSYEQYF. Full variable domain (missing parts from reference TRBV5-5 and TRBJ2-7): DAGVTQSPTHLIKTRGQQVTLRCSPISGHKSVSWYQQVLGQGPQFIFQYYEKEERGRGNFPDRFSARQFPNYSSELNVNALLLGDSALYLCASSLDPGSYEQYFGPGTRLTVT.

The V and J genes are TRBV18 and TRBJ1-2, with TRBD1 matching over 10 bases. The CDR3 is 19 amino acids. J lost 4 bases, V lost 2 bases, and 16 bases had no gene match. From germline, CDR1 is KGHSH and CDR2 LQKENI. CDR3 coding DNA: TGTGCCAGCTCACCAACGGCTCCCGGGACAGGGGCCCCCAGCTATGGCTACACCTTC. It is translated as CASSPTAPGTGAPSYGYTF.

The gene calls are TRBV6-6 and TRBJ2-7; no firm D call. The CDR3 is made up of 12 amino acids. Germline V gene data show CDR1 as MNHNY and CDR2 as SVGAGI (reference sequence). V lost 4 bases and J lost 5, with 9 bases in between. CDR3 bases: TGTGCCAGCAGTTCCCAGGCGCACGAGCAGTACTTC. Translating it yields CASSSQAHEQYF.

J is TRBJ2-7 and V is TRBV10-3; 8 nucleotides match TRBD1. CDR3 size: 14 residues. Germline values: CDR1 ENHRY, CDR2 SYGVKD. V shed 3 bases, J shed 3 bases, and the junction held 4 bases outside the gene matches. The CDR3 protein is CAISDPDRDYEQYF. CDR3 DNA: TGTGCCATCAGTGATCCGGACAGGGACTACGAGCAGTACTTC.

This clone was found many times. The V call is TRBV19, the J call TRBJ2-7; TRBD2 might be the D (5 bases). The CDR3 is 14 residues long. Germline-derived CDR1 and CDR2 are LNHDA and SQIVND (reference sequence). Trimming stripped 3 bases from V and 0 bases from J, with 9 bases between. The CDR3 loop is CASSIRRDSYEQYF. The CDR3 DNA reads TGTGCCAGTAGTATTCGTCGGGACTCCTACGAGCAGTACTTC.

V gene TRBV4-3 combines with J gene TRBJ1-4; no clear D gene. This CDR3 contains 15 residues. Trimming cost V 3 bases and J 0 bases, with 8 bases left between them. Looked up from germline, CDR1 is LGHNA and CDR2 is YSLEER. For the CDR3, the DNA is TGCGCCAGCAGCCACTCAGTCGCAACTAATGAAAAACTGTTTTTT. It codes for CASSHSVATNEKLFF.

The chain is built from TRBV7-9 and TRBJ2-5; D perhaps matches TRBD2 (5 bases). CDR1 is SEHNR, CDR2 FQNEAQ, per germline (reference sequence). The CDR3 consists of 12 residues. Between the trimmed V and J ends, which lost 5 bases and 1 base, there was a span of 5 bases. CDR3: CASSGSQETQYF. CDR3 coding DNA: TGTGCCAGCAGCGGGAGCCAAGAGACCCAGTACTTC.

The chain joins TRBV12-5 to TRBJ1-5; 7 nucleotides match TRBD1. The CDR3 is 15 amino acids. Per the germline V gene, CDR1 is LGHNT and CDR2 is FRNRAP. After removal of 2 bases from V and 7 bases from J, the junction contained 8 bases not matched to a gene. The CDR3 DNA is TGTGCTAGTGGTTTGTCCGGGCAGGGGGGACAGCCCCAGCATTTT. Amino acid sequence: CASGLSGQGGQPQHF.

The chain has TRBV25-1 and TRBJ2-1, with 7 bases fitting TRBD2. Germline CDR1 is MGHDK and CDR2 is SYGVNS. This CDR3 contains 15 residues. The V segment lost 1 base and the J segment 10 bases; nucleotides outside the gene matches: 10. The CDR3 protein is CASSESAGPNPEQFF. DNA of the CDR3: TGTGCCAGCAGTGAATCAGCGGGACCCAACCCGGAGCAGTTCTTC.

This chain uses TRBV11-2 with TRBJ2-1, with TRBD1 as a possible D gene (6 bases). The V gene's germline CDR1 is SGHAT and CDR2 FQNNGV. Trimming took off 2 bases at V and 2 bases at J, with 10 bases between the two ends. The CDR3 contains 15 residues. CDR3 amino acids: CASSLQGNAYNEQFF. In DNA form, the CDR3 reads TGTGCCAGCAGCTTACAGGGGAATGCCTACAATGAGCAGTTCTTC.

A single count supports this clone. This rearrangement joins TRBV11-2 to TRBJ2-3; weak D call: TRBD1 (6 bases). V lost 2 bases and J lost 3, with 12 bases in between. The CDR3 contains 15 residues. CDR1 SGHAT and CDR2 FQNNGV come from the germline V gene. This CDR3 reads CASSLTGSSTDTQYF. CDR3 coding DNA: TGTGCCAGCAGCTTAACAGGGAGTTCGACAGATACGCAGTATTTT.

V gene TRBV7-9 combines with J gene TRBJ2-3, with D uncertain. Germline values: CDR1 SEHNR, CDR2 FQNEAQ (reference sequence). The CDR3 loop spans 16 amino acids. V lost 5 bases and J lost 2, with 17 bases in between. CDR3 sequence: CASSPKAPRTTDTQYF. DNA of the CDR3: TGTGCCAGCAGCCCAAAAGCCCCACGCACCACAGATACGCAGTATTTT. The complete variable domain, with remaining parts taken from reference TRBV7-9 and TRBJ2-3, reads DTGVSQNPRHKITKRGQNVTFRCDPISEHNRLYWYRQTLGQGPEFLTYFQNEAQLEKSRLLSDRFSAERPKGSFSTLEIQRTEQGDSAMYLCASSPKAPRTTDTQYFGPGTRLTVL.

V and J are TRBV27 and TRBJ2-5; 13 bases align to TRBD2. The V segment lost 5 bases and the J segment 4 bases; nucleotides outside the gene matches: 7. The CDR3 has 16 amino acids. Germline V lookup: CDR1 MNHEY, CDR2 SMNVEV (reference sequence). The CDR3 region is CASSPRLAGGRETQYF. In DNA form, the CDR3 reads TGTGCCAGCAGTCCGCGACTAGCGGGAGGAAGAGAGACCCAGTACTTC.